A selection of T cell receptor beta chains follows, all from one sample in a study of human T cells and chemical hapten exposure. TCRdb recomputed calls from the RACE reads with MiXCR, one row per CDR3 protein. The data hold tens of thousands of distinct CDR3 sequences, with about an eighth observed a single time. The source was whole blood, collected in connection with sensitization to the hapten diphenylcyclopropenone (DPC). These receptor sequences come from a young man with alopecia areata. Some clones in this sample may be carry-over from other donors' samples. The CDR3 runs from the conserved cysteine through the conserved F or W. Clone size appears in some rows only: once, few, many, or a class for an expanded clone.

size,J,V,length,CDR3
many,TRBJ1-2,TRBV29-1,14,CSVEAPGTVYGYTF
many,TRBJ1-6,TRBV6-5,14,CASRTGTVNSPLHF
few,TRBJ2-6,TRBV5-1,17,CASSLFPGRSGANVLTF
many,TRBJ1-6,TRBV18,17,CASSPIALTVYNSPLHF
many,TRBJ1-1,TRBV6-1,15,CASSLMNRGHTEAFF
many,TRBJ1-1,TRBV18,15,CASSPKRLLNTEAFF
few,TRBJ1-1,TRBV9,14,CASSPRGMNTEAFF
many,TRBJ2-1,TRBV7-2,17,CASSFPSGGSSYNEQFF
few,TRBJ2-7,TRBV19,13,CASSIFQGYEQYF
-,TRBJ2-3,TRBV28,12,CASRQGPDTQYF
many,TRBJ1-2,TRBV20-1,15,CSARPRIGVNYGYTF
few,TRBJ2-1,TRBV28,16,CASSSLRTGGYNEQFF
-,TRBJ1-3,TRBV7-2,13,CASSLEPGNTIYF
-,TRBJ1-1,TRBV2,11,CASRVRGIAFF
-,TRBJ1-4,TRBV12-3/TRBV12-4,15,CASSFGTGGGEKLFF
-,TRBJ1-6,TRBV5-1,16,CASSLDRRVNNSPLHF
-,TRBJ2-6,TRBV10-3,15,CAIRDSLSGANVLTF
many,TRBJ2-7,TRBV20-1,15,CSARERRTGIFEQYF
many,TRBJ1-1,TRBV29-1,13,CSVERALDTEAFF
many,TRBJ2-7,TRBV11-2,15,CASSLGALGSYEQYF
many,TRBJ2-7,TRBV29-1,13,CSVWDPILYEQYF
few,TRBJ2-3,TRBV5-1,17,CASSQGLAAVSTDTQYF
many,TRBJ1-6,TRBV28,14,CASRGSSYNSPLHF
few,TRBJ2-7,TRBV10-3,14,CAISDPGVTYEQYF
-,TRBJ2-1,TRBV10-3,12,CAISEERDEQFF
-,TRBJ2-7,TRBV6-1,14,CASSDVGLSYEQYF
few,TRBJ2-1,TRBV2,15,CASSEGKGGYNEQFF
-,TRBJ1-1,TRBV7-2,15,CASSLARAGDTEAFF
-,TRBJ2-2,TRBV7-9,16,CASSLEGITNTGELFF
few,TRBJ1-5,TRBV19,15,CASSTTGGVRQPQHF
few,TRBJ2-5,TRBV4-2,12,CASTPDMRTQYF
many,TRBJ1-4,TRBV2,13,CASSSGINEKLFF
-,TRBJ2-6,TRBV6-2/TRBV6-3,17,CASSYPRGGSGANVLTF
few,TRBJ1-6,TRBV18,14,CASSPADKSSPLLF
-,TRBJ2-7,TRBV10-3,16,CAISVMKGAPLNEQYF